Following are 9 T cell receptor beta chains from one sample sequenced in a study of cytomegalovirus exposure and HLA in healthy donors (dated 2017 in TCRdb). Library generation was performed with the immunoSEQ multiplex PCR assay. For the multiplex PCR, a mixture combining 60 forward primers for TCR Vbeta segments and 13 reverse primers for TCR Jbeta segments was used. Drawn from immuneACCESS, this table holds only the in-frame rearrangements with V and J called that TCRdb kept. Clones are partly lost; checked studies trace under half to an unresolved V gene and leave the rest unexplained. A total of 150,000 to 200,000 clones appear in this sample, 80% of them only once. The ten largest make up under 7.5% of the sample. Sequenced sample: PBMCs. The receptors here all came from a man aged 40-55 years in good health and CMV-seronegative.

This clone was seen only once. This rearrangement joins TRBV10-3 to TRBJ1-3, with TRBD1 identical over 7 bases. The junction had 6 bases not matched to a gene; V was cut back by 0 bases and J by 4 bases. Germline loops: CDR1 ENHRY, CDR2 SYGVKD. The CDR3 contains 16 residues. The CDR3 reads CAISESPPRGGNTIYF. For the CDR3, the DNA is TGTGCCATCAGTGAGTCGCCCCCCAGGGGGGGAAACACCATATATTTT.

The genes are TRBV5-1 and TRBJ1-1; TRBD1 aligns across 12 bases. Losses at the gene ends were 3 bases for V and 4 bases for J; bases not matched to a gene: 10. Per germline, CDR1 SGHRS and CDR2 YFSETQ. The CDR3 spans 17 residues. The CDR3 DNA reads as TGCGCCAGCAGCTGGGGGGACAGGGGGCTCTGGGCCACTGAAGCTTTCTTT. As protein: CASSWGDRGLWATEAFF. Looking up the rest from reference TRBV5-1 and TRBJ1-1 gives the full variable domain: KAGVTQTPRYLIKTRGQQVTLSCSPISGHRSVSWYQQTPGQGLQFLFEYFSETQRNKGNFPGRFSGRQFSNSRSEMNVSTLELGDSALYLCASSWGDRGLWATEAFFGQGTRLTVV.

The chain's CDR3 is CASIRDSSSYNSPLHF. As DNA, the CDR3 is TGTGCCAGCATTAGGGACAGCAGCTCCTATAATTCACCCCTCCACTTT. The genes are TRBV2 and TRBJ1-6, with 7 bases aligning to TRBD1. CDR1 is SNHLY, CDR2 FYNNEI, per germline. The length of the CDR3 is 16 residues. The J segment lost 0 bases and the V segment lost 7 bases, leaving 6 bases of the junction unmatched.

This clone was picked up a small number of times. The chain employs TRBV4-3 and TRBJ2-1; no firm D call. Trimming took off 1 base at V and 6 bases at J, with 4 bases between the two ends. The CDR3 is 12 residues long. CDR1 LGHNA and CDR2 YSLEER come from the germline V gene. The CDR3 DNA reads as TGCGCCAGCAGCCAAGTTCGCAATGAGCAGTTCTTC. Protein sequence: CASSQVRNEQFF.

About this clone: At one of its ends the junction is not consistent with the germline gene, which may arise from a read error. V and J are TRBV5-4 and TRBJ1-4; maybe TRBD1 (6 bases). The length of the CDR3 is 15 residues. CDR1 is SGHNT, CDR2 YYREEE, per germline (reference sequence). The CDR3 protein is CASSQAGATNEKLFF. CDR3 bases: TGCGCCAGCAGCCAAGCGGGGGCTACTAATGAAAAACTGTTTTTT.

The rearrangement links TRBV5-1 to TRBJ2-3; 16 bases line up with TRBD2. Germline CDR1 reads SGHRS; CDR2 reads YFSETQ. The CDR3 spans 15 residues. V gave up 5 bases and J gave up 6 bases; unmatched junction bases: 3. CDR3 sequence: CASRGLAGGPDTQYF. CDR3 in DNA: TGCGCCAGCAGGGGACTAGCGGGGGGGCCGGATACGCAGTATTTT.

The chain links TRBV5-4 to TRBJ1-3; 7 positions match TRBD1. Germline lookup yields CDR1 SGHNT and CDR2 YYREEE (reference sequence). This CDR3 is built from 16 residues. The V segment lost 4 bases and the J segment 4 bases; nucleotides outside the gene matches: 11. The CDR3 here is CASSPSWDSQGNTIYF. For the CDR3, the DNA is TGTGCCAGCAGCCCGAGCTGGGACAGTCAAGGAAACACCATATATTTT.

V is TRBV5-1 and J is TRBJ2-1; D perhaps matches TRBD1 (6 bases). V dropped 4 bases and J dropped 8 bases, with 16 bases sitting between them. The CDR3 runs to 14 residues. Germline values: CDR1 SGHRS, CDR2 YFSETQ. In DNA, the CDR3 is TGCGCCAGCAGCGACAGGCTTGGGGCGGATGAGCAGTTCTTC. This gives the protein CASSDRLGADEQFF. The full variable domain, with the rest looked up from reference TRBV5-1 and TRBJ2-1, is KAGVTQTPRYLIKTRGQQVTLSCSPISGHRSVSWYQQTPGQGLQFLFEYFSETQRNKGNFPGRFSGRQFSNSRSEMNVSTLELGDSALYLCASSDRLGADEQFFGPGTRLTVL.

The chain has TRBV6-5 and TRBJ1-2; 7 bases align to TRBD1. Germline trimming cut 0 bases from V and 8 bases from J; bases unmatched to any gene: 9. The germline V gene has CDR1 MNHEY and CDR2 SVGAGI. The CDR3 totals 15 residues. CDR3: CASSYSSGQGGGYTF. Here the CDR3 DNA reads TGTGCCAGCAGTTACTCGAGTGGCCAGGGGGGCGGCTACACCTTC.